This TCR beta chain comes out of a study of coeliac disease. Study details: Coeliac patients had newly diagnosed active disease, refractory type I disease, or gluten-free diet control. The study queried TRBV7-2 bias without high-resolution HLA data. The study, taken as a whole, reports: Few TRB amino acid sequences were shared between samples; most were unique.

One frozen approximately 470,000-cell aliquot per fraction was sequenced. With regard to this clone: The target antigen is unknown.

Profiled with immunoSEQ multiplex PCR; TCRdb holds only in-frame clones, not every one. This table holds 6,000 or so clones, around 70% found once. The CDR3 has 15 amino acids. The germline V gene encodes CDR1 SNHLY and CDR2 FYNNEI. Trimming removed 7 bases from V and 0 bases from J, with 13 bases in between. This receptor was obtained from an older man with active celiac disease. Sequencing input: lymphocytes from the gut lamina propria. V is TRBV2 and J is TRBJ1-3, with TRBD1 as a possible D gene (5 bases). The CDR3 loop is CASTTQGLSGNTIYF. Here the CDR3 DNA reads TGTGCCAGCACGACTCAGGGCCTCTCTGGAAACACCATATATTTT.